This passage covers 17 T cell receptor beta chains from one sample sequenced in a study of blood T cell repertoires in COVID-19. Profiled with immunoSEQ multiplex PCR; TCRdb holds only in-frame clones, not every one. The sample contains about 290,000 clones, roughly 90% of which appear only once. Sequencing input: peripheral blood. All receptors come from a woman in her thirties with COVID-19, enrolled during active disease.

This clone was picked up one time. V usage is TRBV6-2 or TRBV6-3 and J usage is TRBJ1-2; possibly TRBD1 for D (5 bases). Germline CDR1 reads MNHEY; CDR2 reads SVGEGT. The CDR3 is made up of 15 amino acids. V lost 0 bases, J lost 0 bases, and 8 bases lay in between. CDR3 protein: CASSYSGVPNYGYTF. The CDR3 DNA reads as TGTGCCAGCAGTTACTCAGGGGTTCCTAACTATGGCTACACCTTC.

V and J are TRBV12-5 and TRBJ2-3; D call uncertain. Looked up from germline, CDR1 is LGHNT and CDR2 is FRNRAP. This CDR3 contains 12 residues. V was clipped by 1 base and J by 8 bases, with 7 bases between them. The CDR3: CASGLGLSTQYF. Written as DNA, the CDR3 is TGTGCTAGTGGTTTGGGACTTAGTACGCAGTATTTT.

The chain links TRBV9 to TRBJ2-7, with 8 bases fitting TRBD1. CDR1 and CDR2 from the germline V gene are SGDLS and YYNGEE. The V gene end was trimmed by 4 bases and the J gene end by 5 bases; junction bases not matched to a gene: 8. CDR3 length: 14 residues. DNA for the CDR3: TGTGCCAGCAGCAAGGACAGGGCCTACGACGAGCAGTACTTC. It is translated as CASSKDRAYDEQYF.

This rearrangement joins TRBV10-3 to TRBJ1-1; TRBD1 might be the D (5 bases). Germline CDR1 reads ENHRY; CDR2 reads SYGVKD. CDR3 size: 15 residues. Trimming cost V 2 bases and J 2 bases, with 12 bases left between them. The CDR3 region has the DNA TGTGCCATCAGTGAGAGGGGCACAATAAACACTGAAGCTTTCTTT. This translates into CAISERGTINTEAFF.

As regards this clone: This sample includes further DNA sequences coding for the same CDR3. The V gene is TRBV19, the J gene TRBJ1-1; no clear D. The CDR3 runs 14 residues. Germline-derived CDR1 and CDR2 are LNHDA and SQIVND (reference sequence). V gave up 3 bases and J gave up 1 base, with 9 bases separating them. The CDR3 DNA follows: TGTGCCAGTAGTATCGTGGGAGGGAACACTGAAGCTTTCTTT. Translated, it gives CASSIVGGNTEAFF.

The CDR3 DNA reads as TGTGCCAGCAGTTCCACAGGGACTGAGCAGTTCTTC. This codes for CASSSTGTEQFF. The gene calls are TRBV27 and TRBJ2-1, with D possibly TRBD1 on 6 matching bases. Looked up from germline, CDR1 is MNHEY and CDR2 is SMNVEV (reference sequence). The germline V and J ends were trimmed by 4 bases and 9 bases, with 10 bases remaining between them. This CDR3 contains 12 residues.

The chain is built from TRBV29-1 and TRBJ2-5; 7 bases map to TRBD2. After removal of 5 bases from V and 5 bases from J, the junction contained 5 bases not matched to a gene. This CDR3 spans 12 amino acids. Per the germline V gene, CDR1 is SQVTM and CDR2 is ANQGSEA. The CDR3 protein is CSVLSGGETQYF. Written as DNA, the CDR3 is TGCAGCGTTTTGTCCGGGGGGGAGACCCAGTACTTC.

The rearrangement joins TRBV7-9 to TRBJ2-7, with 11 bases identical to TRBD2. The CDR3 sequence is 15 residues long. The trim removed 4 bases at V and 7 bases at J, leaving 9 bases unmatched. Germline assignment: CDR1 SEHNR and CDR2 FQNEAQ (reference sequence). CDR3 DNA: TGTGCCAGCAGCTCCAGACTAGCGGGGTTGGATGAGCAGTACTTC. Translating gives CASSSRLAGLDEQYF. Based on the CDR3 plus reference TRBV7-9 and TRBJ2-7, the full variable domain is DTGVSQNPRHKITKRGQNVTFRCDPISEHNRLYWYRQTLGQGPEFLTYFQNEAQLEKSRLLSDRFSAERPKGSFSTLEIQRTEQGDSAMYLCASSSRLAGLDEQYFGPGTRLTVT.

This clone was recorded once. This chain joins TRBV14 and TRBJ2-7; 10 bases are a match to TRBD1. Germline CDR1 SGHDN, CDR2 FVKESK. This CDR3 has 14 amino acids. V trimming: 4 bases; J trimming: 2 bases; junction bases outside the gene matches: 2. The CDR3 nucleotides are TGTGCCAGCAGCCCCGGACAGGGGGCCTACGAGCAGTACTTC. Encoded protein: CASSPGQGAYEQYF.

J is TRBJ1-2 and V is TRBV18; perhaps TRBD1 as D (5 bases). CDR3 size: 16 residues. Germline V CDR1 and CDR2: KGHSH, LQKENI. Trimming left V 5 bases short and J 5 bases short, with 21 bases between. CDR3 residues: CASSGDSTVSAYGYTF. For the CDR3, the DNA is TGTGCCAGCTCAGGGGACTCTACTGTCTCTGCTTATGGCTACACCTTC.

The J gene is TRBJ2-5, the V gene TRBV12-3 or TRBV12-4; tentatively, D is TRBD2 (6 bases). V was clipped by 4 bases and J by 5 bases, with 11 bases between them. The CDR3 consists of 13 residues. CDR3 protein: CASSSVLAETQYF. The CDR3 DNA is TGTGCCAGCAGTTCGGTGCTAGCGGAGACCCAGTACTTC.

This chain's CDR3 is CASSPGHGYGYTF. In DNA, the CDR3 is TGCGCCAGCAGCCCCGGACACGGCTATGGCTACACCTTC. This chain uses TRBV5-1 with TRBJ1-2; perhaps TRBD1 as D (5 bases). Germline lookup yields CDR1 SGHRS and CDR2 YFSETQ. Deletions cut 4 bases from V and 4 bases from J, with 11 bases between. The CDR3 covers 13 residues.

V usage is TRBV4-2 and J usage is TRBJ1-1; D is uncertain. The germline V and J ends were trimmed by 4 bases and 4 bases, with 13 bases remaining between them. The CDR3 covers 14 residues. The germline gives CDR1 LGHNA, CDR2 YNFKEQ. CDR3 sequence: CASSRAAGFTEAFF. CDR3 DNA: TGTGCCAGCAGCCGGGCGGCGGGGTTCACTGAAGCTTTCTTT.

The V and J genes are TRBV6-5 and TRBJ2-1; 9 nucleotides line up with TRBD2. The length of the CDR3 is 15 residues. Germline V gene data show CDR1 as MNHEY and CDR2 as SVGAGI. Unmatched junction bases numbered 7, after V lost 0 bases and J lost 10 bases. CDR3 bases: TGTGCCAGCAGTTACTCCTTGGGACTAGCCGTGGAGCAGTTCTTC. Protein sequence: CASSYSLGLAVEQFF.

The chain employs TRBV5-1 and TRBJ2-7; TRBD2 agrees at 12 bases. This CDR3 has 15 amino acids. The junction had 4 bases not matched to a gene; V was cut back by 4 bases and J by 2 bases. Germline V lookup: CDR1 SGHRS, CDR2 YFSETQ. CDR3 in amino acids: CASSLGLAGTYEQYF. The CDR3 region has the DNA TGCGCCAGCAGCCTAGGACTAGCGGGGACCTACGAGCAGTACTTC.

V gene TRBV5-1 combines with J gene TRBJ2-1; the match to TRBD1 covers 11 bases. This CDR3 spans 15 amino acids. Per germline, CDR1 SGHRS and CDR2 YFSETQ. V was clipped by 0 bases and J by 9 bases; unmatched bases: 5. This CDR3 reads CASSLGTGGLGEQFF. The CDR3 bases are TGCGCCAGCAGCTTGGGGACAGGGGGCTTAGGTGAGCAGTTCTTC.

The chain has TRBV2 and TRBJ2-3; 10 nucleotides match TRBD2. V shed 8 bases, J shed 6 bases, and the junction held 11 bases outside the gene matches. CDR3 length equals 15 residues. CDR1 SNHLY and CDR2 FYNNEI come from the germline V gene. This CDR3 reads CASGPVSGGRDTQYF. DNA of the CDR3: TGTGCCAGCGGCCCGGTTAGCGGGGGGCGCGATACGCAGTATTTT.